These 10 T cell receptor beta chains came from one sample sequenced in a study of T cells expressing NK-cell markers. TCRdb reprocessed the 5' RACE reads, keeping one entry per CDR3 protein, no DNA. This sample's clone table lists 300,000 to 450,000 distinct CDR3 sequences. Sequences were obtained from blood T cells: a sorted CD56 or NKG2C T cell subset, CD4+ or CD8+ T cells, or bulk PBMC T cells (not recorded which). The receptor source for this set is a man aged 18-75 years in good health.

The chain employs TRBV11-2 and TRBJ2-1. Germline loops: CDR1 SGHAT, CDR2 FQNNGV. The CDR3 is 14 amino acids. This CDR3 reads CASGPRRSYNEQFF.

V is TRBV7-9 and J is TRBJ1-2; TCRdb picks TRBD1, but there is no DNA to check that call. The CDR3 consists of 16 residues. Germline V lookup: CDR1 SEHNR, CDR2 FQNEAQ (reference sequence). The CDR3 spells CASRKPSDDSNYGYTF.

V and J are TRBV5-1 and TRBJ1-3; TCRdb designates TRBD1, a call that cannot be tested without DNA. The CDR3 covers 11 residues. Germline-derived CDR1 and CDR2 are SGHRS and YFSETQ. The chain's CDR3 is CASSAGRTIYF.

This chain joins TRBV5-1 and TRBJ1-2; there is no DNA to check the TCRdb D call of TRBD1. The germline CDR1 and CDR2 sequences are SGHRS and YFSETQ. This CDR3 is built from 12 residues. This chain's CDR3 is CASSLPGMGYTF.

This chain joins TRBV7-8 and TRBJ1-4; the TCRdb call, TRBD1, lacks DNA for checking. This CDR3 has 17 amino acids. CDR1 is SGHVS and CDR2 is FQNEAQ in the germline V gene. This CDR3 is CASSLGARTGVNEKLFF.

This chain uses TRBV29-1 with TRBJ2-3; the D gene TCRdb calls, TRBD1, cannot be checked with no DNA. The V gene's germline CDR1 is SQVTM and CDR2 ANQGSEA. The CDR3 extends over 11 amino acids. The CDR3 region is CVTGGSDTQYF.

The J gene is TRBJ1-2, the V gene TRBV5-1. Germline-derived CDR1 and CDR2 are SGHRS and YFSETQ. This CDR3 has 15 residues. This CDR3 reads CASSPGVYSNYGYTF.

This sequence joins TRBV7-9 and TRBJ2-3; TCRdb's D call of TRBD2 is untestable without DNA. The CDR3 spans 17 residues. The germline V gene encodes CDR1 SEHNR and CDR2 FQNEAQ (reference sequence). CDR3 loop: CASSSLISGGTTDTQYF. The full variable domain, its missing parts supplied by reference TRBV7-9 and TRBJ2-3, is DTGVSQNPRHKITKRGQNVTFRCDPISEHNRLYWYRQTLGQGPEFLTYFQNEAQLEKSRLLSDRFSAERPKGSFSTLEIQRTEQGDSAMYLCASSSLISGGTTDTQYFGPGTRLTVL.

V gene TRBV20-1 combines with J gene TRBJ2-5; TCRdb names TRBD2, which stays unverified in the absence of DNA. CDR1 is DFQATT and CDR2 is SNEGSKA in the germline V gene (reference sequence). The CDR3 consists of 14 residues. CDR3 region: CSASTTIKQETQYF.

The rearrangement joins TRBV6-1 to TRBJ2-6; TCRdb picks TRBD1, but there is no DNA to check that call. The CDR3 length is 16 residues. Germline lookup yields CDR1 MNHNS and CDR2 SASEGT. This CDR3 reads CASSKDSMAGANVLTF.